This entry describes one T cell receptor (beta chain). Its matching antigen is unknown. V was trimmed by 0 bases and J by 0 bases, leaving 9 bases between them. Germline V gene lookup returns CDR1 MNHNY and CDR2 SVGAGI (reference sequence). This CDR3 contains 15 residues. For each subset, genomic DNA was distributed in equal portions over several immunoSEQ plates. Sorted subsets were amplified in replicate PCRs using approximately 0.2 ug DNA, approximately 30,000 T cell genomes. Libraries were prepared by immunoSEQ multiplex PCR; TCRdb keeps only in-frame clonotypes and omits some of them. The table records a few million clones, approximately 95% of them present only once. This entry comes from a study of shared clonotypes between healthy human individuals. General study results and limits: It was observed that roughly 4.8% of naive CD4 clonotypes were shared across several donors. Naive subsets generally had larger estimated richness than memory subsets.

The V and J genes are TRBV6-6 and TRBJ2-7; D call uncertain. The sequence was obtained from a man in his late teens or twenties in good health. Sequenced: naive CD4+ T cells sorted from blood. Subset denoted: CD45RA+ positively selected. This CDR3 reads CASSYSRSISYEQYF. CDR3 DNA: TGTGCCAGCAGTTACTCGCGGTCGATCTCCTACGAGCAGTACTTC.